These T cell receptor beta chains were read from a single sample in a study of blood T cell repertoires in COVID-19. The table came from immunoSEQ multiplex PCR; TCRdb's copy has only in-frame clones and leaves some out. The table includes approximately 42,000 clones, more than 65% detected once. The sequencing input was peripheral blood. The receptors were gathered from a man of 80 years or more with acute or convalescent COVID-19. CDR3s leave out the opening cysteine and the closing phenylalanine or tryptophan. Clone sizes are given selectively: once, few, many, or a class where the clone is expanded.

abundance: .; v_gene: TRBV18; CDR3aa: ASSPIPGGRENTEAF
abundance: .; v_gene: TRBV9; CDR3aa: ASSATTGQGLGGNEQF
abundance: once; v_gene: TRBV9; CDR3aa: ASSVAGDSYNEQF
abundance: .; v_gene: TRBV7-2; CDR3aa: ASSPGQGRNYGYT
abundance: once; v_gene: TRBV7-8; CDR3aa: ASSPRTSRNTGELF
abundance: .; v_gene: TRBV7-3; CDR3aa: ASSLSLAGADEQF
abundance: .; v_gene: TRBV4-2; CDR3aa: ASSQGTGRSTDTQY
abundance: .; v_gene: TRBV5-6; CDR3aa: ASSFRQINQPQY
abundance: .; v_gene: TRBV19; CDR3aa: ASSNVRSRSPLH
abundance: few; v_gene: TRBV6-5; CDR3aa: ASSLGHLNTEAF
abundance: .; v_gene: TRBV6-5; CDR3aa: ASSYQGGAGNTIY
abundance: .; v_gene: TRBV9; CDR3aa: ASSEGTSGQETQY
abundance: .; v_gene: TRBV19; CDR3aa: ASNPRGTGRAGANVLT
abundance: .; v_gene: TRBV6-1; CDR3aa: ASSEQGGNSPLH
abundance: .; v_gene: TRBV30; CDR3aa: AWSRPDRGLTEAF
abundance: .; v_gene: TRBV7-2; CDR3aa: ASSLDRSRASGYT
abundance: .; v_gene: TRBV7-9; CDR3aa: ASSSPGSSTNSPLH
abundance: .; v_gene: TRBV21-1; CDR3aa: ASRPDGGNQPQH
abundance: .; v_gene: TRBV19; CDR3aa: ASSYNRGHSRDEQF
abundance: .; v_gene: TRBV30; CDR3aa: AWTEGSTDTQY
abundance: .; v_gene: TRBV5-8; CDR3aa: ASSRGLAGGGANVLT
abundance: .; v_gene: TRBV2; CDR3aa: ASLRDSNTDTQY
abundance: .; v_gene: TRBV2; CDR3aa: ASRALAGGNTGELF
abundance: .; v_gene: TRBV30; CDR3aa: AWSFTGSPPPGGYT
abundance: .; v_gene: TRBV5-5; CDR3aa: ASSLEVGRGEKLF
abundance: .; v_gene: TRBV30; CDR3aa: AWSFYPGDGYT
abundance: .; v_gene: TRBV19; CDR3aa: ASSKLSITQGYYEQY
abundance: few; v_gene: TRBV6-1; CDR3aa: ASSEVGQGTDGYT
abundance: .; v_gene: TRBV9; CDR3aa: ASSVRQGPLGKMNTGELF